A single sample gave rise to the 2 T cell receptor beta chains below, sequenced in a study of PD-1 blockade in classical Hodgkin lymphoma. Every patient experienced relapse after autologous stem cell transplantation, and brentuximab vedotin exposure varied. Data came from immunoSEQ multiplex PCR; TCRdb stores just in-frame clones and leaves some out. The table has about 75,000 clones, 85% to 95% seen once. The sequencing used peripheral blood mononuclear cells (PBMCs), collected at baseline. These receptors came from a human donor with classical Hodgkin lymphoma.

This rearrangement joins TRBV10-3 to TRBJ2-1; 7 nucleotides agree with TRBD2. Germline CDR1 is ENHRY and CDR2 is SYGVKD. J was trimmed by 2 bases and V by 8 bases; bases with no gene match: 3. CDR3 length: 13 residues. CDR3 amino acids: CAIWEGPYNEQFF. Written as DNA, the CDR3 is TGTGCCATCTGGGAGGGCCCCTACAATGAGCAGTTCTTC.

The rearrangement links TRBV29-1 to TRBJ2-2; 8 bases are a match to TRBD2. CDR1 and CDR2 (germline): SQVTM, ANQGSEA. CDR3 length: 15 amino acids. V lost 6 bases to trimming and J lost 4 bases; unmatched junction nucleotides: 10. The CDR3 bases are TGCAGCGTACTCAGCGGGAGAGCGACCACCGGGGAGCTGTTTTTT. Its translation: CSVLSGRATTGELFF.